This record covers a single T cell receptor (beta chain). Its antigen is unidentified. The data stem from a study of shared clonotypes between healthy human individuals. General study points: What limited the represented genetic and exposure-history diversity was the small number of donors.

Nashville, Tennessee was home to all donors, who were Caucasian adults. Naive CD4+ cells were CD45RA-selected; the remaining cells were memory. Trimming removed 0 bases from V and 3 bases from J; junction bases left unmatched: 3. The CDR3 is 17 amino acids. The germline V gene has CDR1 SGDLS and CDR2 YYNGEE. Template for every sorted-subset replicate PCR totaled around 200 ng DNA, some 30,000 T cell genomes. Measured with immunoSEQ multiplex PCR; TCRdb has only the in-frame clones, and not every one. Of some 2,400,000 clones listed, approximately 96% were seen once; the top ten hold roughly 0.13%. The clonotype originates from a man aged 18-30 years in good health. Input material: naive CD4+ T cells sorted from blood. The subset was: CD45RA+ positively selected. The rearrangement links TRBV9 to TRBJ2-2, with 12 bases matching TRBD2. In DNA, the CDR3 is TGTGCCAGCAGCGTAGCTTGGACTAGCGGGGACACCGGGGAGCTGTTTTTT. Its protein is CASSVAWTSGDTGELFF.